The clone carrying this T cell receptor beta chain turned up a few times. The data stem from a study of identical twins. One entry per CDR3 protein, called by TCRdb with MiXCR from the 5' RACE reads. The table includes approximately 410,000 distinct CDR3 sequences, approximately 17% detected once. In every case, the donor was a healthy Caucasian. Looked up from germline, CDR1 is DFQATT and CDR2 is SNEGSKA (reference sequence). This CDR3 has 14 amino acids. The V and J ends lost 1 base and 2 bases, in that order; junction bases with no gene match: 4. Sample: naive T cells sorted from blood. This sequence was found in a man aged 45-65 years in good health. The rearrangement joins TRBV20-1 to TRBJ1-2; 7 positions agree with TRBD1. In nucleotides, the CDR3 is TGCAGTGCTAGAGCTATGGACAGGAACTATGGCTACACCTTC. It specifies CSARAMDRNYGYTF.